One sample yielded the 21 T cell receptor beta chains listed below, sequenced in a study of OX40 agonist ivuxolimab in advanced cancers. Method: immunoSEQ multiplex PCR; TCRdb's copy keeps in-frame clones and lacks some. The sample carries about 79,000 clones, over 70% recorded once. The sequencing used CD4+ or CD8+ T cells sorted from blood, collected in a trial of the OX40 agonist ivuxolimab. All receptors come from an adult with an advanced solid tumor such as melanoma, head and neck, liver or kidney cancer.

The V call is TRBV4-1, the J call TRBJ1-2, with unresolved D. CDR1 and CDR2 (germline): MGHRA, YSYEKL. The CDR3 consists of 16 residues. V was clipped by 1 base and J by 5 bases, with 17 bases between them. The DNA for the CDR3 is TGCGCCAGCAGCCAAGTTTGGAGAACTTCAGATTATGGCTACACCTTC. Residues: CASSQVWRTSDYGYTF.

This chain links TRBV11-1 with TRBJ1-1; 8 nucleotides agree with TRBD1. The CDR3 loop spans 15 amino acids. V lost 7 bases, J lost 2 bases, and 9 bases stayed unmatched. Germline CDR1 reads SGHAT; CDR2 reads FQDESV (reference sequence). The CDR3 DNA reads TGTGCCAGCACCAAGCCCGGGACAGGTAACACTGAAGCTTTCTTT. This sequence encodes CASTKPGTGNTEAFF.

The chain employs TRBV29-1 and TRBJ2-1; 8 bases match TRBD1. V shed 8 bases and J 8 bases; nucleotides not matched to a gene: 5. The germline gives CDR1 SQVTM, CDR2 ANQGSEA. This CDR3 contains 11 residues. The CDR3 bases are TGCAGCATCCAGGGGGCGGATGAGCAGTTCTTC. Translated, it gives CSIQGADEQFF.

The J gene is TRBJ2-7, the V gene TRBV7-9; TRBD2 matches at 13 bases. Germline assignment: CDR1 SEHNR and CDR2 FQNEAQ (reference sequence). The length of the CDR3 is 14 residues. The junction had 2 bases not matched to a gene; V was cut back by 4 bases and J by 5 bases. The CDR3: CASSSGLAGDEQYF. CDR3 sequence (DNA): TGTGCCAGCAGCTCCGGACTAGCGGGAGACGAGCAGTACTTC. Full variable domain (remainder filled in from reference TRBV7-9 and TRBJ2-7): DTGVSQNPRHKITKRGQNVTFRCDPISEHNRLYWYRQTLGQGPEFLTYFQNEAQLEKSRLLSDRFSAERPKGSFSTLEIQRTEQGDSAMYLCASSSGLAGDEQYFGPGTRLTVT.

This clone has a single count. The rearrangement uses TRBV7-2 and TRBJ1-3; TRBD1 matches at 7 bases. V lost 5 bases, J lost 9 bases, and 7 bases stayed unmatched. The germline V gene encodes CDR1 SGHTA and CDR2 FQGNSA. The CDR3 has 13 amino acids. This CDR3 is CASSQGGTSTIYF. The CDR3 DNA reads TGTGCCAGCAGCCAGGGGGGCACTTCCACCATATATTTT.

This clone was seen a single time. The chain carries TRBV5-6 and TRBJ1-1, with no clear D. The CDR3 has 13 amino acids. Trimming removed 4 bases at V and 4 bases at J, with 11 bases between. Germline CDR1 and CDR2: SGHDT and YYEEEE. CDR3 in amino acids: CASSLGRTTEAFF. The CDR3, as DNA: TGTGCCAGCAGCCTAGGCCGGACCACTGAAGCTTTCTTT.

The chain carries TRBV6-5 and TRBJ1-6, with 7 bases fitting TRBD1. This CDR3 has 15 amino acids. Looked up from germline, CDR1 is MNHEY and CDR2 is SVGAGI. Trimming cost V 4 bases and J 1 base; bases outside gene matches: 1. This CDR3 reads CASSSTGSYNSPLHF. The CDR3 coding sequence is TGTGCCAGCAGTTCGACAGGGTCCTATAATTCACCCCTCCACTTT.

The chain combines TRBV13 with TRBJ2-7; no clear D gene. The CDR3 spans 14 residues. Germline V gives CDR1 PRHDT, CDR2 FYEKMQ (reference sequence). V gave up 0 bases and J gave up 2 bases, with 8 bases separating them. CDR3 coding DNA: TGTGCCAGCAGCTTAGGTCCTGGAGCCTACGAGCAGTACTTC. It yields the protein CASSLGPGAYEQYF.

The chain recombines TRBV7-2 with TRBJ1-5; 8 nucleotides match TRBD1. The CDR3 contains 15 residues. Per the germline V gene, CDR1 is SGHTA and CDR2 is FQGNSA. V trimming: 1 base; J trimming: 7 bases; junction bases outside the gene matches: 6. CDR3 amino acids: CASSLVSGGEQPQHF. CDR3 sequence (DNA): TGTGCCAGCAGCTTAGTATCAGGGGGCGAACAGCCCCAGCATTTT.

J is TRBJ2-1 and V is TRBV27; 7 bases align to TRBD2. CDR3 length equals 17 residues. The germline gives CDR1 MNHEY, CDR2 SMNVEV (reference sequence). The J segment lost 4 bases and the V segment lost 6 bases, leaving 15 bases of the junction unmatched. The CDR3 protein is CASSKTGGGPSYNEQFF. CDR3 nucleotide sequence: TGTGCCAGCAGCAAAACGGGGGGAGGGCCGTCGTACAATGAGCAGTTCTTC.

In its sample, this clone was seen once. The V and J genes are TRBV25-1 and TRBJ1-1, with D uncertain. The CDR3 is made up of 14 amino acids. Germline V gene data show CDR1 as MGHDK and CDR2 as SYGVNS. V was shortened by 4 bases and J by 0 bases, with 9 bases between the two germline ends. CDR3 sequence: CASSGPLLNTEAFF. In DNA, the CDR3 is TGTGCCAGCAGTGGCCCCCTACTGAACACTGAAGCTTTCTTT. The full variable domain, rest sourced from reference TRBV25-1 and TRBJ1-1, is EADIYQTPRYLVIGTGKKITLECSQTMGHDKMYWYQQDPGMELHLIHYSYGVNSTEKGDLSSESTVSRIRTEHFPLTLESARPSHTSQYLCASSGPLLNTEAFFGQGTRLTVV.

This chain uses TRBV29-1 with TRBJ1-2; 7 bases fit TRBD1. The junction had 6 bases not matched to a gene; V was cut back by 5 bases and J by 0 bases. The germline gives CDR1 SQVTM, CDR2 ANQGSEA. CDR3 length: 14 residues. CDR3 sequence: CSVSTGLANYGYTF. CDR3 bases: TGCAGCGTTTCGACAGGGCTAGCTAACTATGGCTACACCTTC.

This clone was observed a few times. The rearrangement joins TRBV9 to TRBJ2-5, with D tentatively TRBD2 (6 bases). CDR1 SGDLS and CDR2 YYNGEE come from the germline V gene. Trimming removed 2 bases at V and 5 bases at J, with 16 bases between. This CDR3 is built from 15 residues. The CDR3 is CASSVEGGFRETQYF. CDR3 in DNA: TGTGCCAGCAGCGTGGAGGGCGGGTTCCGCGAGACCCAGTACTTC.

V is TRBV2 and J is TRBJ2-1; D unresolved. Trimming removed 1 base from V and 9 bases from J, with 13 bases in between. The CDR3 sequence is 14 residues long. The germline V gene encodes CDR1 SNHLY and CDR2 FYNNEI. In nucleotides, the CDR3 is TGTGCCAGCAGTGAAGAATATACGGCGGTTGAGCAGTTCTTC. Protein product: CASSEEYTAVEQFF.

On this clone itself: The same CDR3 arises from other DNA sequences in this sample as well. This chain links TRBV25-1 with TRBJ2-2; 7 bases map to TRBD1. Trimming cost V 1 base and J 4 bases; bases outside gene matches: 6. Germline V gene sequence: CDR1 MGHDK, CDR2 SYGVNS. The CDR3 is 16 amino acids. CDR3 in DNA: TGTGCCAGCAGTGAATTAAGGACAGGCCTCACCGGGGAGCTGTTTTTT. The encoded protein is CASSELRTGLTGELFF.

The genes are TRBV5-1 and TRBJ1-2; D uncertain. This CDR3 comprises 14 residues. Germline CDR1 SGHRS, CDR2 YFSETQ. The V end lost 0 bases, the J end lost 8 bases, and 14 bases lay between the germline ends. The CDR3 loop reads CASSLVSPPAGYTF. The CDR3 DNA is TGCGCCAGCAGCTTGGTTTCCCCGCCGGCGGGCTACACCTTC.

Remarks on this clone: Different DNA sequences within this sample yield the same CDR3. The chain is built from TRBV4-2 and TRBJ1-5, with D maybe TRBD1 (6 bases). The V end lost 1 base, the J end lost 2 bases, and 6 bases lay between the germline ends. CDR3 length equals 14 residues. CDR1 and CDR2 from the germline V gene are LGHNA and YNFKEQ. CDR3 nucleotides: TGTGCCAGCAGCCAAGGGGGGCGCAATCAGCCCCAGCATTTT. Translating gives CASSQGGRNQPQHF.

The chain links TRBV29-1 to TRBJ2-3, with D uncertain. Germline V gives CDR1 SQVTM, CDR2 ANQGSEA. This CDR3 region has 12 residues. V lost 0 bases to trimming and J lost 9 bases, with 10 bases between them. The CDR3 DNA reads TGCAGCGTTGAAGATCGCGGATTGACGCAGTATTTT. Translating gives CSVEDRGLTQYF.

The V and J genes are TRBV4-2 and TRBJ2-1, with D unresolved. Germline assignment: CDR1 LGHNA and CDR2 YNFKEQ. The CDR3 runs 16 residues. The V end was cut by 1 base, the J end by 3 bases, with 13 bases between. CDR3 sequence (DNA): TGTGCCAGCAGCCAAGCGCAGGTGAATCGCTACAATGAGCAGTTCTTC. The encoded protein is CASSQAQVNRYNEQFF.

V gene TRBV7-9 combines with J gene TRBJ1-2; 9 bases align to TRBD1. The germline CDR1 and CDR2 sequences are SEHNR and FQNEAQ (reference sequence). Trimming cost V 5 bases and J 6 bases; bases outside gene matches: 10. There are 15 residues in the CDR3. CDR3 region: CASSSGQGISHGYTF. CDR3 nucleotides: TGTGCCAGCAGCAGTGGACAGGGGATATCCCATGGCTACACCTTC.

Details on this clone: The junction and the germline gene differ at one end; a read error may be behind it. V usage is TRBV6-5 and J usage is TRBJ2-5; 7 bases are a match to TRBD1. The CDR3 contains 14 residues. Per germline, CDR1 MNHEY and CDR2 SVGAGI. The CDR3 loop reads CATSLSRGSREQYF. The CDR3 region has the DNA TGTGCCACCAGTCTTTCCAGGGGGTCGAGAGAGCAGTACTTC.